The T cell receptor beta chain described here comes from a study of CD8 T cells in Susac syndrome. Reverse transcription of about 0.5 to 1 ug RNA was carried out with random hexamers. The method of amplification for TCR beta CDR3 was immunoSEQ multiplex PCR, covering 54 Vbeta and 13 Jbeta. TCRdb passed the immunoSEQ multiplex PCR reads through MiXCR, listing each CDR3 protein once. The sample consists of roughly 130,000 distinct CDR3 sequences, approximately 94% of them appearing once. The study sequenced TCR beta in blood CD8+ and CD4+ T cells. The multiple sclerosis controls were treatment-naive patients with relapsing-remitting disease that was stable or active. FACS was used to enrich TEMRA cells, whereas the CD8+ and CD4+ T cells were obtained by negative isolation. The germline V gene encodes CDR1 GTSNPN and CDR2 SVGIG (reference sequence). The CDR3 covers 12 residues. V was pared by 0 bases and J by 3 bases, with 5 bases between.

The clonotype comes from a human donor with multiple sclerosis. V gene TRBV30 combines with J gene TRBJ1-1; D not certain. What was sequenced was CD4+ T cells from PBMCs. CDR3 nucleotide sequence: TGTGCCTGGAGTGTACTGTACACTGAAGCTTTCTTT. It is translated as CAWSVLYTEAFF.